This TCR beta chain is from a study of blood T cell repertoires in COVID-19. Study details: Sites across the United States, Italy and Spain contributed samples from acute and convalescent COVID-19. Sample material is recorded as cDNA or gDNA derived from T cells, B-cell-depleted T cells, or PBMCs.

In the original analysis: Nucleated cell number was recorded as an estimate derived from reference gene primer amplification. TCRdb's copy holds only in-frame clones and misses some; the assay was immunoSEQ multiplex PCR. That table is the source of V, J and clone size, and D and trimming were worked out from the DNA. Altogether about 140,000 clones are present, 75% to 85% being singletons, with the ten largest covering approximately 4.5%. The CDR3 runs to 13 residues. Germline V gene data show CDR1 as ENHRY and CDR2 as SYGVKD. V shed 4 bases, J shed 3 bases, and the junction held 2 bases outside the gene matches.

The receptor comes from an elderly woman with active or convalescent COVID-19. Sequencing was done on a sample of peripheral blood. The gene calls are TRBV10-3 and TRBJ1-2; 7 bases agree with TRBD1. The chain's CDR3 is CAISAQGDYGYTF. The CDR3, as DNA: TGTGCCATCAGTGCGCAGGGGGACTATGGCTACACCTTC.